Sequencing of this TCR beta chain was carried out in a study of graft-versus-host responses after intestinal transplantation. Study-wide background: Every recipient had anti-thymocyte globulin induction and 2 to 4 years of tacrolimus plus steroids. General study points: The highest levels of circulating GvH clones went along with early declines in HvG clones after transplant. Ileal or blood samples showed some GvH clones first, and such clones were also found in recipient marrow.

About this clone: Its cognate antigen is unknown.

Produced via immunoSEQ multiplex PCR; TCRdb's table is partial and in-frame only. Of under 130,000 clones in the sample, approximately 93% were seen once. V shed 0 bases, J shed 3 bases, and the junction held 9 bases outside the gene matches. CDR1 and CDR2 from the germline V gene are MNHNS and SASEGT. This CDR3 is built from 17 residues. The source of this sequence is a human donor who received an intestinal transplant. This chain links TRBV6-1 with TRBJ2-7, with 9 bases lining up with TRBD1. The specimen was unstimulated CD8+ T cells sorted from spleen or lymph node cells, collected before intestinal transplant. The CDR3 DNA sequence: TGTGCCAGCAGTGAAGCGATTCCGGGACAGGGTCGCTACGAGCAGTACTTC. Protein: CASSEAIPGQGRYEQYF.